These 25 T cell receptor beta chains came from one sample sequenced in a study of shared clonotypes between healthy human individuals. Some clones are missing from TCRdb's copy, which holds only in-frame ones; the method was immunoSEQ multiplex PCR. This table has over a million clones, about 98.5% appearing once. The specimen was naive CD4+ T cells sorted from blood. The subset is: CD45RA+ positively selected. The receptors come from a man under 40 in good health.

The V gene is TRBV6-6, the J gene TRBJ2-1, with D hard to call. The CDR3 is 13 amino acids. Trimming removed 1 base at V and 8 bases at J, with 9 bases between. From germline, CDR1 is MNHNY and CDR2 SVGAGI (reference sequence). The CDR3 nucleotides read TGTGCCAGCAGTTACTTATCCGGGTATGAGCAGTTCTTC. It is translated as CASSYLSGYEQFF.

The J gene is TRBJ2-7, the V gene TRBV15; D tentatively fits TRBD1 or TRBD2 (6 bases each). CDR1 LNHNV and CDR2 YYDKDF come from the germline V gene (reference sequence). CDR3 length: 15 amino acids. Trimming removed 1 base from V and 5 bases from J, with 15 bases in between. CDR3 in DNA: TGTGCCACCAGCAGAGGGGGAGGAAACAGGGACGAGCAGTACTTC. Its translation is CATSRGGGNRDEQYF.

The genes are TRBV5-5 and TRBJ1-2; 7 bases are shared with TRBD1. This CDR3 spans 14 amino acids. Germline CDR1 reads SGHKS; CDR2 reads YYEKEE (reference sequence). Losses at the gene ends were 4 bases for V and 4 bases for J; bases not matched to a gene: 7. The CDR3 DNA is TGTGCCAGCAGCGGGGGGACAGCCGCCTATGGCTACACCTTC. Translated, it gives CASSGGTAAYGYTF. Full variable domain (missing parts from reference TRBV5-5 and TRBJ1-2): DAGVTQSPTHLIKTRGQQVTLRCSPISGHKSVSWYQQVLGQGPQFIFQYYEKEERGRGNFPDRFSARQFPNYSSELNVNALLLGDSALYLCASSGGTAAYGYTFGSGTRLTVV.

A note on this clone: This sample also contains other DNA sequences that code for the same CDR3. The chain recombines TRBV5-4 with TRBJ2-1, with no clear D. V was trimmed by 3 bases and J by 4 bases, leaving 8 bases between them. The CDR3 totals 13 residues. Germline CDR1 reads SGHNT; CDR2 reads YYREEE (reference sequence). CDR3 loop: CASSSSGYNEQFF. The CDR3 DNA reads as TGTGCCAGCAGCTCCTCGGGTTACAATGAGCAGTTCTTC.

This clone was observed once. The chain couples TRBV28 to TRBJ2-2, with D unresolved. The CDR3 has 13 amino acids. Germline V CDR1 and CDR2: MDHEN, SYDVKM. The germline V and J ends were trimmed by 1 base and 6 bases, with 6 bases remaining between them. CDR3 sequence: CASSLSLPGELFF. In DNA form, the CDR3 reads TGTGCCAGCAGTTTATCCCTCCCCGGGGAGCTGTTTTTT.

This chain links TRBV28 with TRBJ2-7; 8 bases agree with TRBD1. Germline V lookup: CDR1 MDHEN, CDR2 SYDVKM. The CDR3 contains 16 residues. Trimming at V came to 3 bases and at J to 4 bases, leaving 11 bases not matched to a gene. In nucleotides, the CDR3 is TGTGCCAGCAGTTTTTTGTTGAGACAGGGGCCTTACGAGCAGTACTTC. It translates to CASSFLLRQGPYEQYF.

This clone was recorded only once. The CDR3 bases are TGTGCCAGCAGCATCAGGGGTCTAAGGTACGAGCAGTACTTC. Amino acids: CASSIRGLRYEQYF. The chain uses TRBV11-2 and TRBJ2-7, with TRBD1 as a possible D gene (6 bases). The ends were cut back, 5 bases at V and 4 bases at J, with 15 bases in the middle. Per germline, CDR1 SGHAT and CDR2 FQNNGV. The CDR3 length is 14 residues.

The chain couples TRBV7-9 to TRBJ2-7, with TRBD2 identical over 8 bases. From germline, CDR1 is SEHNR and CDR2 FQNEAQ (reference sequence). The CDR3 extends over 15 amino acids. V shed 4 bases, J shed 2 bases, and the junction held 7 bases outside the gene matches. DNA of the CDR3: TGTGCCAGCAGCTCGGTAACTAGCGGCGCCTACGAGCAGTACTTC. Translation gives CASSSVTSGAYEQYF.

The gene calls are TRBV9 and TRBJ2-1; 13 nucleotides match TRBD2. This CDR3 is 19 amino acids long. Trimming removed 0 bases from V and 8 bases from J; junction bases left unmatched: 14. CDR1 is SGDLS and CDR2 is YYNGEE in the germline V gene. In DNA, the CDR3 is TGTGCCAGCAGCGTAGCTACTGGGGGACTAGCGGGACTTATCGATGAGCAGTTCTTC. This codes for CASSVATGGLAGLIDEQFF.

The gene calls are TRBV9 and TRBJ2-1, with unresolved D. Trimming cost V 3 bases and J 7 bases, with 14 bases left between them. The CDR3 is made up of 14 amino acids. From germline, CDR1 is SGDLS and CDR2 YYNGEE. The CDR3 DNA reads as TGTGCCAGCAGCGGCTTTAATGCGGCTAATGAGCAGTTCTTC. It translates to CASSGFNAANEQFF.

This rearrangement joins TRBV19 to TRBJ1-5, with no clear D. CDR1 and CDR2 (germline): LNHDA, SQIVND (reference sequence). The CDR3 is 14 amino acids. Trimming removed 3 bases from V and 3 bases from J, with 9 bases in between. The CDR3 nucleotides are TGTGCCAGTAGTATCGCGGGTCACAATCAGCCCCAGCATTTT. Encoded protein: CASSIAGHNQPQHF. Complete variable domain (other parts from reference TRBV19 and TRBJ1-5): DGGITQSPKYLFRKEGQNVTLSCEQNLNHDAMYWYRQDPGQGLRLIYYSQIVNDFQKGDIAEGYSVSREKKESFPLTVTSAQKNPTAFYLCASSIAGHNQPQHFGDGTRLSIL.

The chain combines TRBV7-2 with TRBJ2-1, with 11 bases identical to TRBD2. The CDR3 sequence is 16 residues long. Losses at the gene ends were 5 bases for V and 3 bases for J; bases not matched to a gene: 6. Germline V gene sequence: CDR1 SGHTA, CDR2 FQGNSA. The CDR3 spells CASSRTGTSGYNEQFF. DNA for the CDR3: TGTGCCAGCAGCAGAACCGGGACTAGCGGCTACAATGAGCAGTTCTTC.

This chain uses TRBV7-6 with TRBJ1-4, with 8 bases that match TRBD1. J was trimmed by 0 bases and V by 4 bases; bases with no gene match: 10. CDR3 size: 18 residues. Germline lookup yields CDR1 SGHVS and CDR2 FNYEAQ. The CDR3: CASSSDTPTGATNEKLFF. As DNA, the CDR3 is TGTGCCAGCAGCTCCGACACCCCGACAGGGGCAACTAATGAAAAACTGTTTTTT.

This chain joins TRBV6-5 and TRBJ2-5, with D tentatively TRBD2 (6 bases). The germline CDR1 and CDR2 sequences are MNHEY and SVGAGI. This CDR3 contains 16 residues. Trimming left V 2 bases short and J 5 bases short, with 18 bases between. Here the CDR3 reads CASSYGDASRGETQYF. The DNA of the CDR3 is TGTGCCAGCAGTTACGGGGATGCTTCCCGGGGGGAGACCCAGTACTTC.

The CDR3: CASSTGAFSTDTQYF. Written as DNA, the CDR3 is TGCGCCAGCAGCACCGGAGCCTTTAGCACAGATACGCAGTATTTT. The chain employs TRBV5-1 and TRBJ2-3; D is undetermined. Trimming left V 4 bases short and J 0 bases short, with 12 bases between. This CDR3 comprises 15 residues. Germline CDR1 is SGHRS and CDR2 is YFSETQ. Combining the CDR3 with reference TRBV5-1 and TRBJ2-3 gives the whole variable domain KAGVTQTPRYLIKTRGQQVTLSCSPISGHRSVSWYQQTPGQGLQFLFEYFSETQRNKGNFPGRFSGRQFSNSRSEMNVSTLELGDSALYLCASSTGAFSTDTQYFGPGTRLTVL.

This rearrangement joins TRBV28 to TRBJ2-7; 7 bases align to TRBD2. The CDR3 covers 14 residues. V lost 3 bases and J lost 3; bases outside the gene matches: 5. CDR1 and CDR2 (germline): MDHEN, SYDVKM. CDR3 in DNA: TGTGCCAGCAGTTTCGGGGGGTCAGGCTACGAGCAGTACTTC. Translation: CASSFGGSGYEQYF.

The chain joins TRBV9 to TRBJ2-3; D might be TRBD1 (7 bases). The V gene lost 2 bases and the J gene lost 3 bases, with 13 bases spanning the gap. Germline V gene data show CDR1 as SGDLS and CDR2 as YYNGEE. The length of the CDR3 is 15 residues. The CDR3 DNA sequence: TGTGCCAGCAGCGTGGCGGGGACAGTTACAGATACGCAGTATTTT. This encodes CASSVAGTVTDTQYF.

The CDR3 sequence: CSVLPDRQGRYNEQFF. Written as DNA, the CDR3 is TGCAGCGTTTTGCCGGATAGACAGGGGCGCTACAATGAGCAGTTCTTC. The chain carries TRBV29-1 and TRBJ2-1; TRBD1 matches 8 bases. V lost 5 bases and J lost 3; bases outside the gene matches: 12. This CDR3 is built from 16 residues. CDR1 and CDR2 (germline): SQVTM, ANQGSEA.

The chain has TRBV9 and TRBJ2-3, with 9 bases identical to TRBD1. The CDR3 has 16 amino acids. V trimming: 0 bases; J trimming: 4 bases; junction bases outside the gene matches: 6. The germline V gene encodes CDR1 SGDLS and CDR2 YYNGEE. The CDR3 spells CASSVVRTGVPDTQYF. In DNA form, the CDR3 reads TGTGCCAGCAGCGTAGTGAGGACAGGGGTCCCAGATACGCAGTATTTT.

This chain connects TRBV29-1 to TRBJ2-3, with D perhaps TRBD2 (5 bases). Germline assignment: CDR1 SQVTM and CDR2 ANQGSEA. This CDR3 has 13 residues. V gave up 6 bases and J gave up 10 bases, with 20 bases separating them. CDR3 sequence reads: CSVEGIPGGSQYF. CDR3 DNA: TGCAGCGTCGAGGGCATCCCGGGCGGGTCGCAGTATTTT.

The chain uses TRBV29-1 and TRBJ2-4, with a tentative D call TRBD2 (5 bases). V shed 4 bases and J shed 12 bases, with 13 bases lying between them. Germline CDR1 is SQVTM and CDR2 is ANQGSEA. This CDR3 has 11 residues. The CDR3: CSVVFTGSQYF. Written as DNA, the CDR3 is TGCAGCGTTGTTTTTACGGGAAGTCAGTACTTC.

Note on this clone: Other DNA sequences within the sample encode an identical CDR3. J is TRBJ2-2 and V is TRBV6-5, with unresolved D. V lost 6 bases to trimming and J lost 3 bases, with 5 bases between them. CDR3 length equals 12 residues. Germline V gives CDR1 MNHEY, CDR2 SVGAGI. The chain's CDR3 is CASSRDTGELFF. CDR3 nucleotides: TGTGCCAGCAGCAGAGACACCGGGGAGCTGTTTTTT.

Here the CDR3 reads CATHGRDRDEQYF. CDR3 sequence (DNA): TGTGCCACCCATGGAAGGGACCGCGACGAGCAGTACTTC. The chain couples TRBV10-3 to TRBJ2-7; D might be TRBD1 or TRBD2, each matching 5 bases. From germline, CDR1 is ENHRY and CDR2 SYGVKD. The V end was cut by 10 bases, the J end by 5 bases, with 18 bases between. The CDR3 covers 13 residues.

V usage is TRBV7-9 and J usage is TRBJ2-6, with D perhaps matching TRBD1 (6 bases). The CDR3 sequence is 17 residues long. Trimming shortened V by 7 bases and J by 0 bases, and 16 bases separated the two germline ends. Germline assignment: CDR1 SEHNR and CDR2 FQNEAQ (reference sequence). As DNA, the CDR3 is TGTGCCAGCATTTCCACGGGACAAATCTCTGGGGCCAACGTCCTGACTTTC. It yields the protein CASISTGQISGANVLTF.

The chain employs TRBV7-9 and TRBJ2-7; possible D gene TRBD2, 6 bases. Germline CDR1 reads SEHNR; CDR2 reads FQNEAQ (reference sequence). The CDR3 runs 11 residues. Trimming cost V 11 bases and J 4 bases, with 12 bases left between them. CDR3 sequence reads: CAGGNVYEQYF. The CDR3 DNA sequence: TGTGCCGGCGGGAACGTATACGAGCAGTACTTC.